This T cell receptor (beta chain) appears in the sequencing data of a study of shared clonotypes between healthy human individuals. Method: immunoSEQ multiplex PCR; TCRdb's copy keeps in-frame clones and lacks some. Here the sample spans 2 million to 2.5 million clones, approximately 94% being singletons. Germline V gene data show CDR1 as SGDLS and CDR2 as YYNGEE. V lost 0 bases and J lost 3, with 7 bases in between. The length of the CDR3 is 14 residues. As defined, naive CD8 cells were CD45RO-negative and positively selected for CCR7, with terminally differentiated effector memory CD45RA+ cells excluded.

The rearrangement links TRBV9 to TRBJ2-1; no clear D. The sample consisted of naive CD8+ T cells sorted from blood. This TCR came from a man aged 18 to 35 in good health. The CDR3 is CASSVVADYNEQFF. CDR3 nucleotides: TGTGCCAGCAGCGTAGTTGCAGACTACAATGAGCAGTTCTTC.